The next 3 T cell receptor beta chains were all read from a single sample in a study of T-cell reconstitution after alpha-beta-depleted transplantation in children. TCRbeta library preparation incorporated unique molecular identifiers. TCRdb processed the PCR reads anew with MiXCR; each CDR3 protein has one entry. This table has approximately 630,000 distinct CDR3 sequences, over 10% appearing once. The starting material was PBMCs, obtained before TCRalphabeta/CD19-depleted stem cell transplant. Receptor source: a girl aged 2 to 10 with congenital amegakaryocytic thrombocytopenia, due to receive a stem cell transplant.

This clonotype was seen a few times. The chain carries TRBV11-1 and TRBJ2-1; D is perhaps TRBD2 (7 bases). The CDR3 loop spans 18 amino acids. V lost 1 base to trimming and J lost 0 bases, with 16 bases between them. The germline CDR1 and CDR2 sequences are SGHAT and FQDESV (reference sequence). CDR3 coding DNA: TGTGCCAGCAGCTTAGAGAGGGGGACTACTAGCTCCTACAATGAGCAGTTCTTC. Protein: CASSLERGTTSSYNEQFF.

At least ten counts were recorded for this clonotype. The V and J genes are TRBV12-3 or TRBV12-4 and TRBJ1-5, with unresolved D. The CDR3 sequence is 14 residues long. Trimming shortened V by 7 bases and J by 0 bases, and 10 bases separated the two germline ends. The DNA of the CDR3 is TGTGCCAGCACGTACGCAGGTAGCAATCAGCCCCAGCATTTT. The encoded protein is CASTYAGSNQPQHF.

This clonotype has ten or more counts. The rearrangement joins TRBV5-1 to TRBJ2-7; D gene uncertain. The length of the CDR3 is 11 residues. Germline V gene sequence: CDR1 SGHRS, CDR2 YFSETQ. Trimming cost V 0 bases and J 3 bases, with 1 base left between them. The CDR3 region is CASSLDYEQYF. The CDR3 nucleotides are TGCGCCAGCAGCTTGGACTACGAGCAGTACTTC.